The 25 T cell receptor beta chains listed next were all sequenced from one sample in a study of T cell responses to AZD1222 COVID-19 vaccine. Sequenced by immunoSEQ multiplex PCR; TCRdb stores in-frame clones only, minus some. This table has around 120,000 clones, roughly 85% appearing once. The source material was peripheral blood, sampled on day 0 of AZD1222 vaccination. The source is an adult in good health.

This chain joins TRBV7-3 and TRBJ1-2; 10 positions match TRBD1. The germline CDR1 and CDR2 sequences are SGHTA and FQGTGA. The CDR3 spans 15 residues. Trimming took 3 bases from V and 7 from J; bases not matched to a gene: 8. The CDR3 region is CASSFDRGLYVGYTF. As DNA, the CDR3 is TGTGCCAGCAGCTTCGACAGGGGGCTCTATGTTGGCTACACCTTC.

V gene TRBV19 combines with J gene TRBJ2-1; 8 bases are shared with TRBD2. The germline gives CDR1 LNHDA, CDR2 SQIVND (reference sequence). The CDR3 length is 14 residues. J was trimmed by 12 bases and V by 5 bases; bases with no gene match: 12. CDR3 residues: CASSPGTRGKGQFF. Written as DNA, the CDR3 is TGTGCCAGTAGTCCCGGGACTAGGGGGAAGGGGCAGTTCTTC. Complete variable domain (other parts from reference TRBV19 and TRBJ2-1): DGGITQSPKYLFRKEGQNVTLSCEQNLNHDAMYWYRQDPGQGLRLIYYSQIVNDFQKGDIAEGYSVSREKKESFPLTVTSAQKNPTAFYLCASSPGTRGKGQFFGPGTRLTVL.

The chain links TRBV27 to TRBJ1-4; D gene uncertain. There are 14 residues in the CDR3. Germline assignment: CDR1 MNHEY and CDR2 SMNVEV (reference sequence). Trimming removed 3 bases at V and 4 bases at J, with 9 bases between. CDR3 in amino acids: CASSFGQRNEKLFF. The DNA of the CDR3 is TGTGCCAGCAGTTTCGGTCAGCGTAATGAAAAACTGTTTTTT.

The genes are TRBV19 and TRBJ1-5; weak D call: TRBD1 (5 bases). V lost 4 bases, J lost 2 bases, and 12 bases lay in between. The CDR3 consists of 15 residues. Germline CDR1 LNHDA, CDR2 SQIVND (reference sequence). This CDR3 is CASSTPRDGNQPQHF. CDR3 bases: TGTGCCAGTAGTACTCCCCGGGACGGCAATCAGCCCCAGCATTTT. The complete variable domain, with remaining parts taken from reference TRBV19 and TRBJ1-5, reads DGGITQSPKYLFRKEGQNVTLSCEQNLNHDAMYWYRQDPGQGLRLIYYSQIVNDFQKGDIAEGYSVSREKKESFPLTVTSAQKNPTAFYLCASSTPRDGNQPQHFGDGTRLSIL.

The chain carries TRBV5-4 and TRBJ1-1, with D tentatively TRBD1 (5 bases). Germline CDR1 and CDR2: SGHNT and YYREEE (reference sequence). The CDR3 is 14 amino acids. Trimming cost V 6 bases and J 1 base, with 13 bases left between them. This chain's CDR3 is CASTAGTRNTEAFF. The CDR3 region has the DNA TGTGCCAGCACCGCCGGGACGAGGAACACTGAAGCTTTCTTT.

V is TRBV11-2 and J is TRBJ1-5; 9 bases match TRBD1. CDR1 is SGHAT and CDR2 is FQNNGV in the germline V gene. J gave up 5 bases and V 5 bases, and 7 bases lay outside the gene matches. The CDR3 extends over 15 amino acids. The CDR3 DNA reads TGTGCCAGCAGCCAGGGGACAGGGCAATATCAGCCCCAGCATTTT. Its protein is CASSQGTGQYQPQHF.

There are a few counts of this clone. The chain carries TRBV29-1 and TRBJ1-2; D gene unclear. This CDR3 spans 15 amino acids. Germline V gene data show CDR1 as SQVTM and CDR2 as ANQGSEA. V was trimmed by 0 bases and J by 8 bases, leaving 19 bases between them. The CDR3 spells CSVEELTRMARGYTF. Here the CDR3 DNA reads TGCAGCGTTGAAGAACTCACCCGTATGGCTAGGGGCTACACCTTC.

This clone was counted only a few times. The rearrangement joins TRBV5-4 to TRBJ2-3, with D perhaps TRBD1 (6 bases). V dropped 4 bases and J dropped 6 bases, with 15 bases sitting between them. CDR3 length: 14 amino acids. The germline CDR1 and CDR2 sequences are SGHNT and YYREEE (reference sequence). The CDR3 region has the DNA TGTGCCAGCAGCCTAGGACAGTCGAGGGATACGCAGTATTTT. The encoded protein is CASSLGQSRDTQYF.

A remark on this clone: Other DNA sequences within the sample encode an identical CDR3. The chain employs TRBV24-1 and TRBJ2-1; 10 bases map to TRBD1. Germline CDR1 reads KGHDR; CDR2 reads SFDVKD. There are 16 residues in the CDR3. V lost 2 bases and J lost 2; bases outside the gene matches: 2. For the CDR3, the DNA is TGTGCCACCAGTGATTCGGGACAGGGGACCTACAATGAGCAGTTCTTC. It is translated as CATSDSGQGTYNEQFF.

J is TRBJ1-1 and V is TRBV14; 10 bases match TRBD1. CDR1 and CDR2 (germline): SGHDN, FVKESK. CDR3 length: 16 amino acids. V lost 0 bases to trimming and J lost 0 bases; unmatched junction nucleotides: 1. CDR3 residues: CASSQDGTGVNTEAFF. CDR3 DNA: TGTGCCAGCAGCCAAGATGGGACAGGGGTGAACACTGAAGCTTTCTTT. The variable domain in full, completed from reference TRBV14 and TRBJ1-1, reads EAGVTQFPSHSVIEKGQTVTLRCDPISGHDNLYWYRRVMGKEIKFLLHFVKESKQDESGMPNNRFLAERTGGTYSTLKVQPAELEDSGVYFCASSQDGTGVNTEAFFGQGTRLTVV.

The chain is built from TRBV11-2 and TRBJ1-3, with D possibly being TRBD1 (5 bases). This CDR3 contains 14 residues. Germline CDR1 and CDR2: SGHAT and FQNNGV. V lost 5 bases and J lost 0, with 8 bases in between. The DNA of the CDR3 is TGTGCCAGCAGCCGGGGGTTCTCTGGAAACACCATATATTTT. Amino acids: CASSRGFSGNTIYF.

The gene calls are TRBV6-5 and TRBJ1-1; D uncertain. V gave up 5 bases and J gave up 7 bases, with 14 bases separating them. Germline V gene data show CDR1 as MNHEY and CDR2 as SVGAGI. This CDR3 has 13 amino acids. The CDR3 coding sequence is TGTGCCAGCAGTATTGTTGACATGGGTGAAGCTTTCTTT. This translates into CASSIVDMGEAFF.

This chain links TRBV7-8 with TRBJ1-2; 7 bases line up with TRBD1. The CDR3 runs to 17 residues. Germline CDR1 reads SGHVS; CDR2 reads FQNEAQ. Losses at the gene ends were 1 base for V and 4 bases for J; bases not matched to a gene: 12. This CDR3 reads CASSLGRRRGLTYGYTF. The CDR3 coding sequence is TGTGCCAGCAGCTTAGGTAGGAGGAGGGGGCTCACCTATGGCTACACCTTC. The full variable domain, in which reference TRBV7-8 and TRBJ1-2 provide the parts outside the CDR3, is GAGVSQSPRYKVAKRGQDVALRCDPISGHVSLFWYQQALGQGPEFLTYFQNEAQLDKSGLPSDRFFAERPEGSVSTLKIQRTQQEDSAVYLCASSLGRRRGLTYGYTFGSGTRLTVV.

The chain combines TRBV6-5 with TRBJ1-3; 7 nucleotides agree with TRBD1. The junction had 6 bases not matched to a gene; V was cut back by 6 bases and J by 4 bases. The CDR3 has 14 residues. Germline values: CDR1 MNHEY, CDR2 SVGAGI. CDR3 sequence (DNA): TGTGCCAGCAGCTCCACAGGGGTCGGAAACACCATATATTTT. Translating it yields CASSSTGVGNTIYF.

The CDR3 loop is CASSSRDRGTYEQYF. CDR3 nucleotide sequence: TGTGCCAGCTCATCCCGGGACAGGGGGACCTACGAGCAGTACTTC. The chain has TRBV18 and TRBJ2-7; TRBD1 matches at 11 bases. CDR1 and CDR2 from the germline V gene are KGHSH and LQKENI. The CDR3 consists of 15 residues. The V segment lost 5 bases and the J segment 2 bases; nucleotides outside the gene matches: 5.

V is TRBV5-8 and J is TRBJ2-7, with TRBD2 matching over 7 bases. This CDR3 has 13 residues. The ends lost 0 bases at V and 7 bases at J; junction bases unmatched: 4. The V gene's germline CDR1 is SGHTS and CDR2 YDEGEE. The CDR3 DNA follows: TGTGCCAGCAGCTTGGGACTAGCCAGGGAGCAGTACTTC. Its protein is CASSLGLAREQYF.

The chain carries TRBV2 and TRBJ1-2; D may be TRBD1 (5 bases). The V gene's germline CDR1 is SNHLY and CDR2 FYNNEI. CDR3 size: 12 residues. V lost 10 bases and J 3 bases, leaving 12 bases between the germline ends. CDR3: CATLGVDYGYTF. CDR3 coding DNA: TGTGCCACTCTGGGGGTTGACTATGGCTACACCTTC.

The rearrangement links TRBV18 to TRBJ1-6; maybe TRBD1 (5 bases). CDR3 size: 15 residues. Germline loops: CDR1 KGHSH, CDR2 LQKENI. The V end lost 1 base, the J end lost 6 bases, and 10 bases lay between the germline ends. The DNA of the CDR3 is TGTGCCAGCTCACCACGGGGCGCCTCTAATTCACCCCTCCACTTT. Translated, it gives CASSPRGASNSPLHF.

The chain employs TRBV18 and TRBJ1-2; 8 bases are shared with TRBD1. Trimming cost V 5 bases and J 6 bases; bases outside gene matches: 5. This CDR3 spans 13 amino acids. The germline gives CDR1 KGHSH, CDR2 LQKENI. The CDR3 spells CASSTGGDHGYTF. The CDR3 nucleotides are TGTGCCAGCTCAACAGGGGGGGACCATGGCTACACCTTC.

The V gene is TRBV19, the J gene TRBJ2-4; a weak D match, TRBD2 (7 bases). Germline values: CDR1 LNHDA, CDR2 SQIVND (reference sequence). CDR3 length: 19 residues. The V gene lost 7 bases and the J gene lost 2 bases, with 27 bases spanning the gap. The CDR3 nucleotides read TGTGCCAGTAAACCCGGGGGGCTAGCGGTCTACTTCTCCAAAAACATTCAGTACTTC. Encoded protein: CASKPGGLAVYFSKNIQYF.

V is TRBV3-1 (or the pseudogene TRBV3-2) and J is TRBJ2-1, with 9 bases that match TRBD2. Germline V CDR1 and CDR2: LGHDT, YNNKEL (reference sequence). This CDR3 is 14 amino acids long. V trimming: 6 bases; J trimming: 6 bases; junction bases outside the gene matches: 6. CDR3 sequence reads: CASRTSGTINEQFF. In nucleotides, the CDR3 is TGTGCCAGCAGGACTAGCGGTACCATCAATGAGCAGTTCTTC.

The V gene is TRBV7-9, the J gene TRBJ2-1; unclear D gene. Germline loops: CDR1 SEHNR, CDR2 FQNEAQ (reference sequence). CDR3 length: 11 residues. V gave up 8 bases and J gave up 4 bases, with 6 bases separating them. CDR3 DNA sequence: TGTGCCAGCGGAGAATACAATGAGCAGTTCTTC. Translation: CASGEYNEQFF.

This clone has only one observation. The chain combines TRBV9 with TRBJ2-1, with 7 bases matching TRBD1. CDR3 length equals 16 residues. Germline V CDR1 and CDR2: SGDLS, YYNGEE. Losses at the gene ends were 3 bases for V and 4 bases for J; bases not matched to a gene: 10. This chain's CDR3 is CASSARLTGIYNEQFF. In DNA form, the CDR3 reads TGTGCCAGCAGCGCCCGTTTGACAGGGATATACAATGAGCAGTTCTTC.

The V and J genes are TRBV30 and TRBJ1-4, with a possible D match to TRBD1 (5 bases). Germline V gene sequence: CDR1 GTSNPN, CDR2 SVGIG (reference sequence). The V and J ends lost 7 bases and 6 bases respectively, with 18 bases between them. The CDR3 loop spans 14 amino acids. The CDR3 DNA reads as TGTGCCTTCCGACCGGGGGGGGGTTATGAAAAACTGTTTTTT. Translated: CAFRPGGGYEKLFF.

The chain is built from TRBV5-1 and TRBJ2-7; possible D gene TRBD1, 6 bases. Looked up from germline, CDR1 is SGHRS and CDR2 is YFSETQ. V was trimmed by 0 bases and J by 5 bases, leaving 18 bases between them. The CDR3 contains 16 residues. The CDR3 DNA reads TGCGCCAGCAGCTTGGCCCTAACAGGGAGTGTGAACGAGCAGTACTTC. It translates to CASSLALTGSVNEQYF.